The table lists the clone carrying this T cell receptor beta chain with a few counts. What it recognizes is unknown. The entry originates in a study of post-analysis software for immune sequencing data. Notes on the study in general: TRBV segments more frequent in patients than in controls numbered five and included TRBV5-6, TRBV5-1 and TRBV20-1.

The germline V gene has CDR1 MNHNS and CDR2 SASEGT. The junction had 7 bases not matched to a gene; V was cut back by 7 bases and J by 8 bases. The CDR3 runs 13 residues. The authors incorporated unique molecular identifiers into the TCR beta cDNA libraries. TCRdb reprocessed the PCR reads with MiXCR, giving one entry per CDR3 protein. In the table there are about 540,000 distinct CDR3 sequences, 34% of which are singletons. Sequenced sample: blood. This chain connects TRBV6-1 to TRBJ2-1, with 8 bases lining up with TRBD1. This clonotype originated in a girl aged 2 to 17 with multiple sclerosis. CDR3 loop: CASTGQGLDEQFF. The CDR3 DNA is TGTGCCAGCACAGGACAGGGACTTGATGAGCAGTTCTTC.